The present T cell receptor (beta chain) was sequenced within a study of blood T cell repertoires in COVID-19. Assay used: immunoSEQ multiplex PCR; TCRdb lists only in-frame clones, some missing. Of under 300,000 clones in the sample, approximately 88% were seen once. V was clipped by 4 bases and J by 6 bases; unmatched bases: 17. CDR1 SGHRS and CDR2 YFSETQ come from the germline V gene. The CDR3 runs 18 residues. Cohort assignment relied on participant-reported clinical history. Sequenced material: PBMCs or T cells enriched from blood (not recorded which). The V call is TRBV5-1, the J call TRBJ2-1; TRBD1 agrees at 9 bases. The receptor's source is a woman aged 40 to 50 who had been exposed to COVID-19. The CDR3 nucleotides are TGCGCCAGCAGCACACCTACAGGGGGCGCGGTCAACAGCAATGAGCAGTTCTTC. Amino acid sequence: CASSTPTGGAVNSNEQFF. The whole variable domain, filled in from reference TRBV5-1 and TRBJ2-1, reads KAGVTQTPRYLIKTRGQQVTLSCSPISGHRSVSWYQQTPGQGLQFLFEYFSETQRNKGNFPGRFSGRQFSNSRSEMNVSTLELGDSALYLCASSTPTGGAVNSNEQFFGPGTRLTVL.